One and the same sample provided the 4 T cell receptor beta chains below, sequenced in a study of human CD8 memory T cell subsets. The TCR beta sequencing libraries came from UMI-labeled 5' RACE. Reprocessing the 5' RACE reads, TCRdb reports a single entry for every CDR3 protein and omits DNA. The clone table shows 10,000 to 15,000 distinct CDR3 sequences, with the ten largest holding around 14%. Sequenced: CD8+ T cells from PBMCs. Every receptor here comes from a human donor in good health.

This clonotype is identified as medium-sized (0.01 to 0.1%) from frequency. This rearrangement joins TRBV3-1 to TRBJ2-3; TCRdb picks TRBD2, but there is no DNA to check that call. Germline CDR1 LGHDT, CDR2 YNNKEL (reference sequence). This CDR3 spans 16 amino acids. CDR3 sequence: CASSQGGLAIADTQYF.

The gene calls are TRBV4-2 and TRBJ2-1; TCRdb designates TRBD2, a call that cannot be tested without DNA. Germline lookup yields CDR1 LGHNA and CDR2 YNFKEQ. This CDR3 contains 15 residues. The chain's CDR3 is CASSQDLERGLGQFF.

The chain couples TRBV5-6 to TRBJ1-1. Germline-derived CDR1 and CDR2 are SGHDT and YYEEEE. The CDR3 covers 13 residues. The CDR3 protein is CASSLAAGTEAFF.

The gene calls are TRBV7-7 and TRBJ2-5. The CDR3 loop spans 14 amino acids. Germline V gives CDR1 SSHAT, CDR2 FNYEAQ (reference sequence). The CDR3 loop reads CASSLAGRKETQYF. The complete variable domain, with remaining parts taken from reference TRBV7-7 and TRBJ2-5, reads GAGVSQSPRYKVTKRGQDVTLRCDPISSHATLYWYQQALGQGPEFLTYFNYEAQPDKSGLPSDRFSAERPEGSISTLTIQRTEQRDSAMYRCASSLAGRKETQYFGPGTRLLVL.